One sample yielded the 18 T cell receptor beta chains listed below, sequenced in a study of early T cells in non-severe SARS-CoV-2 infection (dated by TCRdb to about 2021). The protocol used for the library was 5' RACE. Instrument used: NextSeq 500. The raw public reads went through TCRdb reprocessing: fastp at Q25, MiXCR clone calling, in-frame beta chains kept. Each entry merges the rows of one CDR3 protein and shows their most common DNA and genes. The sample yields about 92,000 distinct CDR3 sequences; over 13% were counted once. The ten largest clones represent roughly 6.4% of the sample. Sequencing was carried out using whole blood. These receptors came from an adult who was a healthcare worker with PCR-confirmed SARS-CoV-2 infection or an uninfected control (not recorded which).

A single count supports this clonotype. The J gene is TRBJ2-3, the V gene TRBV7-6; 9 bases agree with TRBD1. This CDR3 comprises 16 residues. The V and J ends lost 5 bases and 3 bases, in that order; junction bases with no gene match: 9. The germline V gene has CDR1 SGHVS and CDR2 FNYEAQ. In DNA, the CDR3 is TGTGCCAGCAGCCCCCCGGGACAGGGCAGGACAGATACGCAGTATTTT. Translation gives CASSPPGQGRTDTQYF. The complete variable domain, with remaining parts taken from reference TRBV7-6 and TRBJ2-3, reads GAGVSQSPRYKVTKRGQDVALRCDPISGHVSLYWYRQALGQGPEFLTYFNYEAQQDKSGLPNDRFSAERPEGSISTLTIQRTEQRDSAMYRCASSPPGQGRTDTQYFGPGTRLTVL.

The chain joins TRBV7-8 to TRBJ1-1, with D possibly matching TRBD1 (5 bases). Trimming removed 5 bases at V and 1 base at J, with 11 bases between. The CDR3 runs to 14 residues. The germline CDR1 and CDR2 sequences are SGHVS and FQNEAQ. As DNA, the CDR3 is TGTGCCAGCAGCATAACAGGACCGAACACTGAAGCTTTCTTT. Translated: CASSITGPNTEAFF. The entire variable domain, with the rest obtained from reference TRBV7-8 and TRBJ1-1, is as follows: GAGVSQSPRYKVAKRGQDVALRCDPISGHVSLFWYQQALGQGPEFLTYFQNEAQLDKSGLPSDRFFAERPEGSVSTLKIQRTQQEDSAVYLCASSITGPNTEAFFGQGTRLTVV.

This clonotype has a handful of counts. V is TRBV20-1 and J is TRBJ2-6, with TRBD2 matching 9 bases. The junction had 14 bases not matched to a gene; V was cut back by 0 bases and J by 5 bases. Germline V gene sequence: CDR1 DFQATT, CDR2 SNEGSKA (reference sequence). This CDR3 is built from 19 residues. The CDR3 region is CSARDLRGTSSLRANVLTF. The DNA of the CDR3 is TGCAGTGCTAGAGACCTTCGGGGGACTAGCTCCTTGCGGGCCAACGTCCTGACTTTC.

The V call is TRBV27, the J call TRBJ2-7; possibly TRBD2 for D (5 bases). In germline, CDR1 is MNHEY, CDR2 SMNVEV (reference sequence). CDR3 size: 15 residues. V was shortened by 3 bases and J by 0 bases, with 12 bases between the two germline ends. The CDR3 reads CASSFGGGRSYEQYF. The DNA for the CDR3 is TGTGCCAGCAGTTTCGGCGGCGGGCGCTCCTACGAGCAGTACTTC.

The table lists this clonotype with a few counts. The CDR3 loop reads CASSLGVVYGYTF. In nucleotides, the CDR3 is TGTGCCAGCAGTTTAGGGGTCGTCTATGGCTACACCTTC. V is TRBV12-3 or TRBV12-4 and J is TRBJ1-2; D is unclear. The ends were cut back, 1 base at V and 4 bases at J, with 7 bases in the middle. The CDR3 is made up of 13 amino acids.

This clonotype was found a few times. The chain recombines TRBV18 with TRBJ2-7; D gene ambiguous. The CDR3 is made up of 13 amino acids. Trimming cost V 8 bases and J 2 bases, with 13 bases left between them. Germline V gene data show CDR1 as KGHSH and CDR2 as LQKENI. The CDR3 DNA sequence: TGTGCCAGCCGACCCTTTGGCCCCTACGAGCAGTACTTC. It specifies CASRPFGPYEQYF.

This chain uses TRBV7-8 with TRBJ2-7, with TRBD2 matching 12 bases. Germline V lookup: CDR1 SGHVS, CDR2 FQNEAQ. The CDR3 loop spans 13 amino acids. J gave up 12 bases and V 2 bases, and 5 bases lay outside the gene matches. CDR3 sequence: CASSLRLAGEPYF. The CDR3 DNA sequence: TGTGCCAGCAGCTTACGACTAGCGGGAGAACCGTACTTC.

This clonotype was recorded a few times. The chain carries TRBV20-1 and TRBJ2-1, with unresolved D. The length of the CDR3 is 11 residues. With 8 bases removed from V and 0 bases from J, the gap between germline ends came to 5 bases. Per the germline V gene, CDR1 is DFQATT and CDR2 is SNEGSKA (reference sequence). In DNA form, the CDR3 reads TGCAGTAGAAGCTCCTACAATGAGCAGTTCTTC. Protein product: CSRSSYNEQFF.

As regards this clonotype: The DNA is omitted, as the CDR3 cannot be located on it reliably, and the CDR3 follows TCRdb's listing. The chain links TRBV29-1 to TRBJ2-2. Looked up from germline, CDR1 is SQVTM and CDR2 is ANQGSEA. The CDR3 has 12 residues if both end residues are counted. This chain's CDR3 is CSVWQWTGELFF.

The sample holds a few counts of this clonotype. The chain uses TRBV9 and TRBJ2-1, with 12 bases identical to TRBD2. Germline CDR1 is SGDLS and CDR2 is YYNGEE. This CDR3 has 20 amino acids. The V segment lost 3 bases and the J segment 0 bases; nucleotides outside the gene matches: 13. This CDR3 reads CASSADETSGSLGSYNEQFF. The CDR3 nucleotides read TGTGCCAGCAGCGCGGACGAGACTAGCGGGAGTTTAGGCTCCTACAATGAGCAGTTCTTC.

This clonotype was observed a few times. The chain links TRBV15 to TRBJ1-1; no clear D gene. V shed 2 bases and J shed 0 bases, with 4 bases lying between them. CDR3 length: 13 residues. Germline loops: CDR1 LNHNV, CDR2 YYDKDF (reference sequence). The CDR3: CATSRLMNTEAFF. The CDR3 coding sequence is TGTGCCACCAGCAGACTTATGAACACTGAAGCTTTCTTT.

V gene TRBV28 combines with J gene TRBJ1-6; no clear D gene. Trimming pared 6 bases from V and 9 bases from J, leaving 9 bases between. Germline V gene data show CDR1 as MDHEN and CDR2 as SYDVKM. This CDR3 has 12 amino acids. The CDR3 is CASRALSSPLHF. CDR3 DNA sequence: TGTGCCAGCAGGGCTCTAAGTTCACCCCTCCACTTT.

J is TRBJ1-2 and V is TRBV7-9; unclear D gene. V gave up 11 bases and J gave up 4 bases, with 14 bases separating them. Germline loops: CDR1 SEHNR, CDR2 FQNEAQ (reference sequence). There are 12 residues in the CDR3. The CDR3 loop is CAVAGVAYGYTF. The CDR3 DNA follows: TGTGCCGTCGCCGGGGTTGCCTATGGCTACACCTTC.

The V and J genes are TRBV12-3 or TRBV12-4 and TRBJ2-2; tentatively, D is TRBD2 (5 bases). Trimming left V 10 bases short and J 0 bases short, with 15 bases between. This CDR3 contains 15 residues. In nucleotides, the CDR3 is TGTGCCACCCCGGGGATGGACGCGAACACCGGGGAGCTGTTTTTT. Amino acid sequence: CATPGMDANTGELFF.

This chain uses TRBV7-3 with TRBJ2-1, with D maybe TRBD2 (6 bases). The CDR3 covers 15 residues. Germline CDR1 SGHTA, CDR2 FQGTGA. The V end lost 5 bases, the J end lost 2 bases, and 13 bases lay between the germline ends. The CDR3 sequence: CASSPGGLPYNEQFF. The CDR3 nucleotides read TGTGCCAGCAGCCCCGGGGGTCTGCCCTACAATGAGCAGTTCTTC.

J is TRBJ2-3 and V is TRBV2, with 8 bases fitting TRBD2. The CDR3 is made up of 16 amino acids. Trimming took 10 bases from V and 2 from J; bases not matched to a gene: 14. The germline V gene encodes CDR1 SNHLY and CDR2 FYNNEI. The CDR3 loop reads CAIRRASGSPTDTQYF. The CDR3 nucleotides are TGTGCCATCCGACGGGCGAGCGGGAGTCCCACAGATACGCAGTATTTT.

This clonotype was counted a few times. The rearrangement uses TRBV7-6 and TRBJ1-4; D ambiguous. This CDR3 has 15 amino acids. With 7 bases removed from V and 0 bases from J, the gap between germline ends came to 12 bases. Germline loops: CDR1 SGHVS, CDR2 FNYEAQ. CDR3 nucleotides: TGTGCCAGCACACCGTGGGCTGCAACTAATGAAAAACTGTTTTTT. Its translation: CASTPWAATNEKLFF.

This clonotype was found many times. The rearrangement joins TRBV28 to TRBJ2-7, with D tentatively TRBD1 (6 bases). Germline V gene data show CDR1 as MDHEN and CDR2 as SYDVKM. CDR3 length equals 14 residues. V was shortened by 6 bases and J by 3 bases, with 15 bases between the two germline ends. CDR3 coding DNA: TGTGCCAGCAGATCAGAGGACAGCCTCTACGAGCAGTACTTC. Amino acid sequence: CASRSEDSLYEQYF.